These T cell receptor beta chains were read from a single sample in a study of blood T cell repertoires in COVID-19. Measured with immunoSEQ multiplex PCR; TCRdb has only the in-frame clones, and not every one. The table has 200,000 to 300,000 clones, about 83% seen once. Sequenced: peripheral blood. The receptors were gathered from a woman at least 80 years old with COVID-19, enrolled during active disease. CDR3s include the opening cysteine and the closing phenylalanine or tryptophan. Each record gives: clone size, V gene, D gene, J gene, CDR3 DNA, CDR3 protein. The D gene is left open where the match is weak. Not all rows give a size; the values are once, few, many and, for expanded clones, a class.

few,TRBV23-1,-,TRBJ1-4,TGCGCCAGCAGTCAATCTCACACAGGGACCACTAATGAAAAACTGTTTTTT,CASSQSHTGTTNEKLFF
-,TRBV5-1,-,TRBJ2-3,TGCGCCAGCAGCTTAGCGGCGGGACCGAGACTCACAGATACGCAGTATTTT,CASSLAAGPRLTDTQYF
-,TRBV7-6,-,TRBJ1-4,TGTGCCAGCAGCCGAGGGGGTGCAACTAATGAAAAACTGTTTTTT,CASSRGGATNEKLFF
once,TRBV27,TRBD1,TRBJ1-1,TGTGCCAGCAGTTTCGCAGGGGGCACTGAAGCTTTCTTT,CASSFAGGTEAFF
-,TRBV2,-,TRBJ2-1,TGTGCCAGCACCCCCCTGGGTCAGGTCTACAATGAGCAGTTCTTC,CASTPLGQVYNEQFF
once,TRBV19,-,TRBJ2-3,TGTGCCAGTAGTACCGGGGGATACACAGATACGCAGTATTTT,CASSTGGYTDTQYF
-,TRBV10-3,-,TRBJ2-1,TGTGCCATCAGTGAGACAGGGAGAAATGAGCAGTTCTTC,CAISETGRNEQFF
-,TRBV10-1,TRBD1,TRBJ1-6,TGCGCCAGCTCCGGACAGGATAATTCACCCCTCCACTTT,CASSGQDNSPLHF
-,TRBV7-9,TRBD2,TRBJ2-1,TGTGCCAGCAGCTTCAGCGGGGGGGGAAACAATGAGCAGTTCTTC,CASSFSGGGNNEQFF
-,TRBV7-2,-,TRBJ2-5,TGTGCCAGCAGCTTAGAAGCGGAAGAGACCCAGTACTTC,CASSLEAEETQYF
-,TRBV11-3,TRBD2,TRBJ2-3,TGTGCCAGCAGCTTTAGCGGGGGCTTAAGCACAGATACGCAGTATTTT,CASSFSGGLSTDTQYF
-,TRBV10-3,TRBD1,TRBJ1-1,TGTGCCATCAGTCACTCGACAGGGTCTGGTGAAGCTTTCTTT,CAISHSTGSGEAFF
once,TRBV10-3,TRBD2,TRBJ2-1,TGTGCCATCAGTGAATCACCGGGGGGAGGAAGGAATGAGCAGTTCTTC,CAISESPGGGRNEQFF
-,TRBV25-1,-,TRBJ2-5,TGTGCCAGCAGTGAAATGGGCCCGGTAGAGACCCAGTACTTC,CASSEMGPVETQYF
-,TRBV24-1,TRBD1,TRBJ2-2,TGTGCCACCAGTGGTAGGGGGCGCGAAACCGGGGAGCTGTTTTTT,CATSGRGRETGELFF
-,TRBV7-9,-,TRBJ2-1,TGTGCCAGCACCCTTGAGCCGCTTATTGAGCAGTTCTTC,CASTLEPLIEQFF
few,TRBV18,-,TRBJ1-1,TGTGCCAGCTCACCAAATTCGGAGTGGAACACTGAAGCTTTCTTT,CASSPNSEWNTEAFF
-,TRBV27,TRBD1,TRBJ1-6,TGTGCCAGCAGTCGCGGCGACAGGGGTAATTCACCCCTCCACTTT,CASSRGDRGNSPLHF
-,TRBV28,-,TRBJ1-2,TGTGCCAGCAGTCCTGGGGGACAATCTTATGGCTACACCTTC,CASSPGGQSYGYTF
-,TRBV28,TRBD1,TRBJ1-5,TGTGCCAGCTCCAACAGGGGGCGAGTAGATCAGCCCCAGCATTTT,CASSNRGRVDQPQHF
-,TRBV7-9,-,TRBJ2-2,TGTGCCAGCAGCTCCCCGGGGGGGACAGTCCGTCGTACCGGGGAGCTGTTTTTT,CASSSPGGTVRRTGELFF
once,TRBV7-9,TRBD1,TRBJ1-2,TGTGCCAGCAGCCCGGGACAGGGTGACTATGGCTACACCTTC,CASSPGQGDYGYTF
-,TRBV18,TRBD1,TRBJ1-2,TGTGCCAGCTCACCGGACAGGGGATATGGCTACACCTTC,CASSPDRGYGYTF
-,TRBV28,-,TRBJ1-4,TGTGCCAGCAGTTTAGAGGCTGGGGGCACAAACAATGAAAAACTGTTTTTT,CASSLEAGGTNNEKLFF
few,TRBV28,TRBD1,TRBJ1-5,TGTGCCAGCACCTCGGAGGGCAGGGGGAGGTATCAGCCCCAGCATTTT,CASTSEGRGRYQPQHF
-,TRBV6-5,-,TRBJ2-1,TGTGCCAGCAGTTACTCTAGGGGGGGGGCTTTCAATGAGCAGTTCTTC,CASSYSRGGAFNEQFF
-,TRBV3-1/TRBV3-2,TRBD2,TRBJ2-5,TGTGCCAGCAGCCCCCCGGGACTAGCGGGTCAAGAGACCCAGTACTTC,CASSPPGLAGQETQYF
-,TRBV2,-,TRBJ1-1,TGTGCCAGCAGTGTGGCGCGAGGGACTGAAGCTTTCTTT,CASSVARGTEAFF
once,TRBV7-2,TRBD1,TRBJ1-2,TGTGCCAGCAGCTTAGACGGGACAGGGTCGAAGGGCTATGGCTACACCTTC,CASSLDGTGSKGYGYTF
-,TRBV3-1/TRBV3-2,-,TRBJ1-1,TGTGCCAGCAGCCAAGAACAGGGAACTGAAGCTTTCTTT,CASSQEQGTEAFF
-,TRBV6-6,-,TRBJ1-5,TGTGCCAGCAGTTACTCGGGGGCAGGCAATCAGCCCCAGCATTTT,CASSYSGAGNQPQHF
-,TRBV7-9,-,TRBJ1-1,TGTGCCAGCAGCTTCAGGGGAAACACTGAAGCTTTCTTT,CASSFRGNTEAFF
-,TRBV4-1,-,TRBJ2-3,TGCGCCAGCAGCCAAGATGAAAGCTCCGGTAGCTTCACAGATACGCAGTATTTT,CASSQDESSGSFTDTQYF